These 26 T cell receptor beta chains originate from one sample sequenced in a study of neurological immune-mediated disorders. TCRdb ran MiXCR on the 5' RACE reads and lists one entry per CDR3 protein. This sample has tens of thousands of distinct CDR3 sequences; about 1.6% occur once, and the top ten carry around 9%. The specimen was PBMCs. The receptors shown here come from a woman younger than 45 with multiple sclerosis.

This clonotype was counted ten times or more. This chain uses TRBV10-3 with TRBJ1-1, with a weak D call TRBD1 (5 bases). V lost 6 bases and J 2 bases, leaving 16 bases between the germline ends. Germline values: CDR1 ENHRY, CDR2 SYGVKD. This CDR3 contains 15 residues. The CDR3 DNA sequence: TGTGCCATCAGGGACACCGGCGGGGTTAACACTGAAGCTTTCTTT. Amino acid sequence: CAIRDTGGVNTEAFF.

This clonotype was seen ten or more times. The rearrangement uses TRBV24-1 and TRBJ2-3; 7 bases map to TRBD2. The CDR3 spans 16 residues. CDR1 is KGHDR and CDR2 is SFDVKD in the germline V gene. V gave up 2 bases and J gave up 8 bases; unmatched junction bases: 12. CDR3 in DNA: TGTGCCACCAGTGATTCGACCGGGACTATACGTGGTACGCAGTATTTT. Its translation: CATSDSTGTIRGTQYF.

This clonotype was seen repeatedly, ten times or more. This chain links TRBV7-3 with TRBJ1-5; D not certain. The length of the CDR3 is 15 residues. The germline gives CDR1 SGHTA, CDR2 FQGTGA. V dropped 0 bases and J dropped 4 bases, with 10 bases sitting between them. CDR3: CASSLTADINQPQHF. DNA of the CDR3: TGTGCCAGCAGCTTAACGGCAGACATTAATCAGCCCCAGCATTTT.

At least ten counts were recorded for this clonotype. The chain links TRBV20-1 to TRBJ2-4, with 16 nucleotides matching TRBD2. Germline CDR1 and CDR2: DFQATT and SNEGSKA (reference sequence). The CDR3 extends over 12 amino acids. The trim removed 3 bases at V and 16 bases at J, leaving 3 bases unmatched. The CDR3 loop is CSASGTSGGGYF. CDR3 sequence (DNA): TGCAGTGCTAGTGGGACTAGCGGGGGGGGATACTTC.

This clonotype has ten or more counts. The chain uses TRBV7-2 and TRBJ2-1; 12 positions match TRBD1. Germline lookup yields CDR1 SGHTA and CDR2 FQGNSA. The CDR3 has 15 residues. The junction had 7 bases not matched to a gene; V was cut back by 4 bases and J by 9 bases. DNA of the CDR3: TGTGCCAGCAGCTCACCGGGACAGGGGGCCCGTGAGCAGTTCTTC. Its protein is CASSSPGQGAREQFF.

This clonotype was seen repeatedly, ten times or more. The J gene is TRBJ1-1, the V gene TRBV12-3 or TRBV12-4; D is possibly TRBD1 (5 bases). V shed 6 bases and J shed 1 base, with 9 bases lying between them. This CDR3 is 13 amino acids long. The CDR3: CASRSTANTEAFF. The CDR3 bases are TGTGCCAGCAGGTCGACAGCGAACACTGAAGCTTTCTTT.

This clonotype has ten or more counts. The chain couples TRBV12-3 or TRBV12-4 to TRBJ1-2; the D gene is possibly TRBD1 (5 bases). Trimming removed 5 bases at V and 0 bases at J, with 13 bases between. CDR3 size: 15 residues. CDR3 bases: TGTGCCAGCAGTCCCAGACAGACAACTAACTATGGCTACACCTTC. This gives the protein CASSPRQTTNYGYTF.

This clonotype was seen ten or more times. The chain combines TRBV7-9 with TRBJ1-2; a possible D gene is TRBD1 (5 bases). Germline lookup yields CDR1 SEHNR and CDR2 FQNEAQ (reference sequence). V was trimmed by 1 base and J by 4 bases, leaving 13 bases between them. This CDR3 spans 15 amino acids. The CDR3 nucleotides read TGTGCCAGCAGCTTAGGAGAGGGACGGTTCTATGGCTACACCTTC. Protein: CASSLGEGRFYGYTF.

This clonotype was seen ten or more times. The chain recombines TRBV5-1 with TRBJ2-7; no definite D call. The V end lost 4 bases, the J end lost 4 bases, and 18 bases lay between the germline ends. CDR1 and CDR2 from the germline V gene are SGHRS and YFSETQ. The CDR3 is 15 residues long. The CDR3: CASSPLDLTTYEQYF. The CDR3 DNA follows: TGCGCCAGCAGCCCGTTAGACTTAACGACTTACGAGCAGTACTTC. The full variable domain, in which reference TRBV5-1 and TRBJ2-7 provide the parts outside the CDR3, is KAGVTQTPRYLIKTRGQQVTLSCSPISGHRSVSWYQQTPGQGLQFLFEYFSETQRNKGNFPGRFSGRQFSNSRSEMNVSTLELGDSALYLCASSPLDLTTYEQYFGPGTRLTVT.

This clonotype was observed a handful of times. The chain employs TRBV20-1 and TRBJ2-7; D is unclear. V lost 4 bases, J lost 2 bases, and 9 bases lay in between. The germline CDR1 and CDR2 sequences are DFQATT and SNEGSKA (reference sequence). This CDR3 comprises 12 residues. In DNA, the CDR3 is TGCAGTGCTACCCCGAGCACCTACGAGCAGTACTTC. Residues: CSATPSTYEQYF.

This clonotype showed up many times. The rearrangement uses TRBV7-2 and TRBJ2-3; 11 positions agree with TRBD2. Germline trimming cut 4 bases from V and 5 bases from J; bases unmatched to any gene: 2. From germline, CDR1 is SGHTA and CDR2 FQGNSA. The CDR3 contains 14 residues. The CDR3 DNA reads as TGTGCCAGCAGCTCTCTAGCGGGGGGAGATACGCAGTATTTT. Amino acids: CASSSLAGGDTQYF.

Many counts were recorded for this clonotype. The chain joins TRBV29-1 to TRBJ2-7, with D hard to call. In germline, CDR1 is SQVTM, CDR2 ANQGSEA. This CDR3 is 11 amino acids long. Trimming cost V 2 bases and J 5 bases, with 7 bases left between them. The CDR3 reads CSVEYYHEQYF. DNA of the CDR3: TGCAGCGTTGAATACTACCACGAGCAGTACTTC.

This clonotype was counted ten times or more. V is TRBV12-3 or TRBV12-4 and J is TRBJ1-1; D not resolved. The V end was cut by 6 bases, the J end by 0 bases, with 14 bases between. CDR3 length: 15 residues. The chain's CDR3 is CASSSVRALNTEAFF. CDR3 nucleotide sequence: TGTGCCAGCAGCTCTGTCCGGGCTTTGAACACTGAAGCTTTCTTT.

This clonotype was observed many times. This sequence joins TRBV15 and TRBJ1-5, with unresolved D. The V gene's germline CDR1 is LNHNV and CDR2 YYDKDF (reference sequence). The V end was cut by 1 base, the J end by 1 base, with 5 bases between. The CDR3 contains 14 residues. The CDR3 spells CATSRGGSNQPQHF. Here the CDR3 DNA reads TGTGCCACCAGCAGAGGAGGAAGCAATCAGCCCCAGCATTTT.

This clonotype was recorded at least ten times. This chain uses TRBV4-3 with TRBJ1-3, with TRBD1 matching over 7 bases. The length of the CDR3 is 15 residues. After removal of 2 bases from V and 0 bases from J, the junction contained 1 base not matched to a gene. Germline CDR1 LGHNA, CDR2 YSLEER. CDR3 DNA sequence: TGCGCCAGCAGCCAAACAGGGGACTCTGGAAACACCATATATTTT. Its translation is CASSQTGDSGNTIYF.

This clonotype was observed many times. The J gene is TRBJ2-5, the V gene TRBV12-3 or TRBV12-4, with TRBD2 matching 7 bases. V shed 5 bases, J shed 4 bases, and the junction held 7 bases outside the gene matches. This CDR3 contains 14 residues. CDR3 loop: CASSLSGRGETQYF. The CDR3 region has the DNA TGTGCCAGCAGTCTTTCAGGGAGGGGAGAGACCCAGTACTTC.

At least ten counts were recorded for this clonotype. The gene calls are TRBV9 and TRBJ2-3; 12 bases are shared with TRBD1. V was pared by 0 bases and J by 6 bases, with 5 bases of the junction left unmatched. The CDR3 loop spans 16 amino acids. Germline loops: CDR1 SGDLS, CDR2 YYNGEE. CDR3 coding DNA: TGTGCCAGCAGCGTAGTTGGGACAGGGGGCTCGGATACGCAGTATTTT. It is translated as CASSVVGTGGSDTQYF.

This clonotype came up many times. The J gene is TRBJ2-5, the V gene TRBV20-1; 14 bases are shared with TRBD2. V dropped 3 bases and J dropped 5; count of bases not matched to a gene: 5. The germline CDR1 and CDR2 sequences are DFQATT and SNEGSKA (reference sequence). The length of the CDR3 is 15 residues. The CDR3 DNA reads as TGCAGTGCTAGGCGACTAGCGGGGGGGTTGGAGACCCAGTACTTC. Translating gives CSARRLAGGLETQYF.

This clonotype was observed at least ten times. The chain uses TRBV7-2 and TRBJ2-3, with 7 positions matching TRBD2. The CDR3 sequence is 14 residues long. Germline V lookup: CDR1 SGHTA, CDR2 FQGNSA. V dropped 5 bases and J dropped 7; count of bases not matched to a gene: 9. CDR3 sequence: CASSPDGGGNTQYF. The CDR3 DNA reads TGTGCCAGCAGCCCAGATGGGGGGGGAAATACGCAGTATTTT.

This clonotype showed up many times. The V and J genes are TRBV7-2 and TRBJ1-4; 10 positions match TRBD1. CDR1 is SGHTA, CDR2 FQGNSA, per germline. The CDR3 has 15 residues. Germline trimming cut 4 bases from V and 7 bases from J; bases unmatched to any gene: 6. In DNA form, the CDR3 reads TGTGCCAGCAGCTATCCGGGACAGGGGTTTGAAAAACTGTTTTTT. Translated, it gives CASSYPGQGFEKLFF.

This clonotype has ten or more counts. The chain recombines TRBV7-8 with TRBJ1-6; D possibly corresponds to TRBD1 (6 bases). The germline CDR1 and CDR2 sequences are SGHVS and FQNEAQ. The CDR3 is made up of 15 amino acids. V dropped 5 bases and J dropped 4 bases, with 12 bases sitting between them. CDR3 in amino acids: CASSPPTGYNSPLHF. CDR3 nucleotide sequence: TGTGCCAGCAGCCCGCCGACAGGTTATAATTCACCCCTCCACTTT. The entire variable domain, with the rest obtained from reference TRBV7-8 and TRBJ1-6, is as follows: GAGVSQSPRYKVAKRGQDVALRCDPISGHVSLFWYQQALGQGPEFLTYFQNEAQLDKSGLPSDRFFAERPEGSVSTLKIQRTQQEDSAVYLCASSPPTGYNSPLHFGNGTRLTVT.

This clonotype has at least ten counts. V usage is TRBV7-2 and J usage is TRBJ2-5; D is ambiguous. V was pared by 2 bases and J by 5 bases, with 6 bases between. The CDR3 covers 12 residues. In germline, CDR1 is SGHTA, CDR2 FQGNSA. The CDR3: CASSLFLETQYF. The CDR3 region has the DNA TGTGCCAGCAGCTTATTTTTGGAGACCCAGTACTTC.

This clonotype has a count of ten or more. V usage is TRBV7-6 and J usage is TRBJ1-1, with TRBD1 matching over 7 bases. Unmatched junction bases numbered 7, after V lost 5 bases and J lost 7 bases. Germline CDR1 and CDR2: SGHVS and FNYEAQ. The CDR3 consists of 13 residues. CDR3 coding DNA: TGTGCCAGCAGCGACAGGGAGGGGGTTGAAGCTTTCTTT. It specifies CASSDREGVEAFF.

This clonotype appeared many times. CDR3: CASSYDREGYTF. For the CDR3, the DNA is TGTGCCAGCAGTTACGACAGGGAGGGCTACACCTTC. This chain links TRBV6-5 with TRBJ1-2; 7 positions agree with TRBD1. The CDR3 sequence is 12 residues long. Trimming took 2 bases from V and 8 from J; bases not matched to a gene: 2. Germline CDR1 reads MNHEY; CDR2 reads SVGAGI.

This clonotype was seen at least ten times. The chain links TRBV12-3 or TRBV12-4 to TRBJ1-2, with a possible D match to TRBD1 (5 bases). Trimming shortened V by 5 bases and J by 7 bases, and 14 bases separated the two germline ends. CDR3 length: 13 amino acids. The CDR3 sequence is CASSPGRAGGYTF. The CDR3 coding sequence is TGTGCCAGCAGTCCGGGGCGGGCGGGTGGCTACACCTTC.

The sample holds many counts of this clonotype. The chain employs TRBV20-1 and TRBJ1-2, with D unresolved. Germline V CDR1 and CDR2: DFQATT, SNEGSKA (reference sequence). CDR3 length: 11 amino acids. Trimming left V 2 bases short and J 3 bases short, with 4 bases between. This chain's CDR3 is CSARSHYGYTF. The CDR3 nucleotides are TGCAGTGCTAGAAGCCACTATGGCTACACCTTC.